This T cell receptor (beta chain) derives from a study of metastatic and nonmetastatic thyroid tumors. This CDR3 spans 14 amino acids. The germline gives CDR1 SNHLY, CDR2 FYNNEI. The V segment lost 3 bases and the J segment 4 bases; nucleotides outside the gene matches: 4. This clone has a count of ten or more. Its antigen is unknown. The same CDR3 can be traced to other DNA sequences in this sample. Study-wide points: Reportedly, malignant thyroid tumors had significantly higher TCR beta diversity than benign nodules, in blood and tumor.

Each patient came to thyroid surgery without any prior treatment (of any kind). Via MiXCR, TCRdb re-called the PCR reads. Of fewer than 40,000 clones in the sample, roughly 15% were seen once. The rearrangement links TRBV2 to TRBJ2-7; 9 nucleotides match TRBD1. Sequencing used blood. This TCR derives from a female donor with papillary thyroid cancer or a benign thyroid nodule (not recorded which). Some clones in this sample may be carry-over from other donors' samples. CDR3 region: CASSDGTGLYEQYF. CDR3 coding DNA: TGTGCCAGCAGTGACGGGACAGGGCTGTACGAGCAGTACTTC.